Sequencing of this T cell receptor (beta chain) was carried out in a study of response to subunit inactivated influenza vaccine. CDR3 length: 17 amino acids. Trimming cost V 4 bases and J 2 bases; bases outside gene matches: 11. Germline V CDR1 and CDR2: MDHEN, SYDVKM. One entry per CDR3 protein, called by TCRdb with MiXCR from the RT-PCR reads. The table records 500,000 to 600,000 distinct CDR3 sequences, around 11% of them present only once. This clonotype was found many times. The data also belong to a second study, concerning T cells expressing NK-cell markers. That investigation notes: Scientists made TCR beta cDNA using 5'RACE template switching with UMIs. Dominant NKG2C+ clonotypes made up about 1.0-7.5% of CD8+ T cells in several donors.

The sequencing here drew on PBMCs from blood, taken on the day of vaccination. The genes are TRBV28 and TRBJ2-7, with 10 bases that match TRBD1. The clonotype originates from a man aged 50 to 59 who received an inactivated influenza vaccine. CDR3 in amino acids: CASSYHGGTGDTYEQYF. The CDR3, as DNA: TGTGCCAGCAGTTATCATGGGGGGACAGGGGACACCTACGAGCAGTACTTC.